The T cell receptor (beta chain) described here comes from a study of blood T cell repertoires in COVID-19. Study background: Both acute and convalescent COVID-19 samples were obtained from the United States, Italy and Spain. The cDNA or gDNA used as material had been derived from T cells, B-cell-depleted T cells, or PBMCs.

Germline lookup yields CDR1 SQVTM and CDR2 ANQGSEA. J gave up 6 bases and V 5 bases, and 5 bases lay outside the gene matches. The CDR3 contains 12 residues. The data were produced by immunoSEQ multiplex PCR, yet TCRdb's version contains in-frame clones alone and is incomplete. Of about 200,000 clones detected, 80% to 90% appear once; the ten largest clones hold about a tenth. Source material: peripheral blood. The chain links TRBV29-1 to TRBJ2-7, with TRBD1 identical over 9 bases. This clonotype originated in a human donor with active or convalescent COVID-19. The donor label of this sample is uncertain. Written as DNA, the CDR3 is TGCAGCGTTTCATTGACAGGGGGCGAGCAGTACTTC. The encoded protein is CSVSLTGGEQYF.